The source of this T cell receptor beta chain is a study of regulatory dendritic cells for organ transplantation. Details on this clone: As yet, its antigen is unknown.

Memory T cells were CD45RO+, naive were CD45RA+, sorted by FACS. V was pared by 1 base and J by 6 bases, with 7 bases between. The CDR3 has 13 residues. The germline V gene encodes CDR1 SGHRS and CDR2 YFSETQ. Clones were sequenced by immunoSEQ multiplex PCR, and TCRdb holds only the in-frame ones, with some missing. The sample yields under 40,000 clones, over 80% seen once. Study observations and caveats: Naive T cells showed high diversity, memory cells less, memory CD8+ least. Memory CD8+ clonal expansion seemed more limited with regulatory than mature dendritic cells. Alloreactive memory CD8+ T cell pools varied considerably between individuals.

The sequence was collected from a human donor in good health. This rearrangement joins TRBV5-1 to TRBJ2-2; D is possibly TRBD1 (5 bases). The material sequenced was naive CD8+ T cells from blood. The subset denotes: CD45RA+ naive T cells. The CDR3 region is CASSLWGPGELFF. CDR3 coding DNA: TGCGCCAGCAGCTTGTGGGGCCCCGGGGAGCTGTTTTTT. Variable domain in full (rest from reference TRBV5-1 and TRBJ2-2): KAGVTQTPRYLIKTRGQQVTLSCSPISGHRSVSWYQQTPGQGLQFLFEYFSETQRNKGNFPGRFSGRQFSNSRSEMNVSTLELGDSALYLCASSLWGPGELFFGEGSRLTVL.